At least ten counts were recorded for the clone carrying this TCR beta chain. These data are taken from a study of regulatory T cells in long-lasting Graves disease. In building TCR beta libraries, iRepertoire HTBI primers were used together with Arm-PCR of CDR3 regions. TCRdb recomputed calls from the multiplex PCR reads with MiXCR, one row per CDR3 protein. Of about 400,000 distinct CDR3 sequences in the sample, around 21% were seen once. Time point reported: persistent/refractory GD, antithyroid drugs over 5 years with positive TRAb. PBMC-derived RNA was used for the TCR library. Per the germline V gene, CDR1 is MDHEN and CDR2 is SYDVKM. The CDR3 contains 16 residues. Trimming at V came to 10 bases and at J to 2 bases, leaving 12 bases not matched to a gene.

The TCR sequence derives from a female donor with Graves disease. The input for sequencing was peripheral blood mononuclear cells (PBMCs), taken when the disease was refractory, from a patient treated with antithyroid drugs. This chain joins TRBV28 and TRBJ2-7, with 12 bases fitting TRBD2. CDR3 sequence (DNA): TGTGCCACCAAGGATCTAGCGGGAGGGCTACCCTACGAGCAGTACTTC. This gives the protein CATKDLAGGLPYEQYF.